This entry lists 13 T cell receptor beta chains sequenced from one sample in a study of blood T cell repertoires in COVID-19. Here immunoSEQ multiplex PCR was the method, and the copy in TCRdb shows in-frame clones only, minus some. Found here are fewer than 300,000 clones, roughly 90% of them singletons; the top ten hold 0.95% to 1.2%. What was sequenced was PBMCs or T cells enriched from blood (not recorded which). The receptors derive from a woman aged 30 to 39 who had recovered from COVID-19.

This clone turned up a few times. This CDR3 is CASSPPGTGNEKLFF. The CDR3 nucleotides read TGTGCCAGCAGCCCGCCCGGGACAGGGAATGAAAAACTGTTTTTT. This chain uses TRBV7-9 with TRBJ1-4, with 9 nucleotides matching TRBD1. The germline V gene has CDR1 SEHNR and CDR2 FQNEAQ (reference sequence). The CDR3 extends over 15 amino acids. Trimming took 5 bases from V and 5 from J; bases not matched to a gene: 6.

The chain employs TRBV7-2 and TRBJ2-7; a possible D gene is TRBD2 (6 bases). The germline V gene encodes CDR1 SGHTA and CDR2 FQGNSA. V shed 2 bases and J shed 6 bases, with 14 bases lying between them. The CDR3 contains 14 residues. CDR3 region: CASSLFAPGGEQYF. The DNA for the CDR3 is TGTGCCAGCAGCTTATTTGCACCCGGGGGCGAGCAGTACTTC.

This rearrangement joins TRBV18 to TRBJ2-2, with 10 bases matching TRBD2. Germline V gene data show CDR1 as KGHSH and CDR2 as LQKENI. CDR3 size: 20 residues. Trimming at V came to 6 bases and at J to 3 bases, leaving 19 bases not matched to a gene. CDR3 in DNA: TGTGCCAGCTCTCGCGACGGCAGGGTTGGGACTAGCGTTGACACCGGGGAGCTGTTTTTT. Its protein is CASSRDGRVGTSVDTGELFF.

This chain joins TRBV9 and TRBJ1-1, with D hard to call. The CDR3 is made up of 17 amino acids. V lost 4 bases and J 2 bases, leaving 21 bases between the germline ends. Per germline, CDR1 SGDLS and CDR2 YYNGEE. DNA for the CDR3: TGTGCCAGCAGCTCACTAATGCGCAAAAACTTTAACACTGAAGCTTTCTTT. Its protein is CASSSLMRKNFNTEAFF. Complete variable domain (other parts from reference TRBV9 and TRBJ1-1): DSGVTQTPKHLITATGQRVTLRCSPRSGDLSVYWYQQSLDQGLQFLIQYYNGEERAKGNILERFSAQQFPDLHSELNLSSLELGDSALYFCASSSLMRKNFNTEAFFGQGTRLTVV.

The chain employs TRBV13 and TRBJ2-2; 8 bases line up with TRBD2. The CDR3 spans 16 residues. The trim removed 2 bases at V and 5 bases at J, leaving 7 bases unmatched. CDR1 PRHDT and CDR2 FYEKMQ come from the germline V gene (reference sequence). In nucleotides, the CDR3 is TGTGCCAGCAGCTTAAGCGGGGGCGAGATGACCGGGGAGCTGTTTTTT. Its protein is CASSLSGGEMTGELFF.

The chain links TRBV27 to TRBJ1-5; 10 nucleotides align to TRBD1. This CDR3 region has 15 residues. CDR1 MNHEY and CDR2 SMNVEV come from the germline V gene (reference sequence). With V trimmed by 9 bases and J by 6 bases, 11 bases remained unmatched. The CDR3 nucleotides are TGTGCCAGTTATCCGGGACAGGGGATCCCTCAGCCCCAGCATTTT. Its translation: CASYPGQGIPQPQHF.

This chain links TRBV30 with TRBJ2-7; 7 bases line up with TRBD2. The CDR3 runs 14 residues. Germline V gene sequence: CDR1 GTSNPN, CDR2 SVGIG (reference sequence). J lost 0 bases, V lost 2 bases, and 4 bases had no gene match. DNA of the CDR3: TGTGCCTGGAGTCCCGGGACTACCTCCTACGAGCAGTACTTC. Its translation: CAWSPGTTSYEQYF.

The rearrangement joins TRBV3-1 (or the pseudogene TRBV3-2) to TRBJ2-2; TRBD2 aligns across 13 bases. Germline assignment: CDR1 LGHDT and CDR2 YNNKEL (reference sequence). The CDR3 extends over 19 amino acids. V lost 4 bases, J lost 0 bases, and 8 bases stayed unmatched. The CDR3 spells CASSPSGLAGFANTGELFF. The CDR3 bases are TGTGCCAGCAGCCCCTCGGGACTAGCGGGATTCGCGAACACCGGGGAGCTGTTTTTT.

The V call is TRBV28, the J call TRBJ1-5; no firm D call. CDR1 and CDR2 (germline): MDHEN, SYDVKM. The CDR3 has 13 residues. Trimming removed 7 bases from V and 0 bases from J, with 7 bases in between. This CDR3 reads CASMRNSNQPQHF. DNA of the CDR3: TGTGCCAGCATGAGGAATAGCAATCAGCCCCAGCATTTT. Combining the CDR3 with reference TRBV28 and TRBJ1-5 gives the whole variable domain DVKVTQSSRYLVKRTGEKVFLECVQDMDHENMFWYRQDPGLGLRLIYFSYDVKMKEKGDIPEGYSVSREKKERFSLILESASTNQTSMYLCASMRNSNQPQHFGDGTRLSIL.

This clone has just one count. Here the CDR3 DNA reads TGTGCCAGCACTAGACAGGGGAACACTGAAGCTTTCTTT. Protein: CASTRQGNTEAFF. The chain carries TRBV6-5 and TRBJ1-1; TRBD1 agrees at 7 bases. The CDR3 has 13 residues. V was clipped by 7 bases and J by 1 base; unmatched bases: 3. Germline-derived CDR1 and CDR2 are MNHEY and SVGAGI.

This clone is a singleton in its sample. The chain carries TRBV28 and TRBJ1-2, with 7 bases identical to TRBD1. This CDR3 spans 14 amino acids. CDR1 MDHEN and CDR2 SYDVKM come from the germline V gene. V lost 4 bases to trimming and J lost 3 bases; unmatched junction nucleotides: 5. The CDR3 bases are TGTGCCAGCAGTTCGGACAGGAGCTACTATGGCTACACCTTC. It yields the protein CASSSDRSYYGYTF.

This clone came up a few times. J is TRBJ2-2 and V is TRBV7-2; 8 positions match TRBD1. The CDR3 runs to 15 residues. V shed 7 bases, J shed 5 bases, and the junction held 9 bases outside the gene matches. Germline V gene lookup returns CDR1 SGHTA and CDR2 FQGNSA. The CDR3: CASTPGRGRTGELFF. CDR3 DNA: TGTGCCAGCACCCCGGGCAGGGGGCGAACCGGGGAGCTGTTTTTT.

The J gene is TRBJ2-5, the V gene TRBV11-3; TRBD2 aligns across 7 bases. CDR1 is SGHNT, CDR2 YENEEA, per germline. This CDR3 comprises 15 residues. The V and J ends lost 3 bases and 4 bases, in that order; junction bases with no gene match: 8. The CDR3 reads CASSLSGTFGETQYF. DNA for the CDR3: TGTGCCAGCAGCTTGAGCGGGACCTTCGGAGAGACCCAGTACTTC.